A selection of T cell receptor beta chains follows, all from one sample in a study of T cells in Graves' hyperthyroidism and ophthalmopathy. TCRdb reprocessed the multiplex PCR reads with MiXCR, giving one entry per CDR3 protein. In the table there are 200,000 or so distinct CDR3 sequences, approximately 16% of which are singletons. The sample taken for sequencing was blood. The receptors shown here come from a woman in her forties or fifties with Graves' hyperthyroidism. Both conserved end residues are part of each CDR3. A D gene is named only where the DNA matches it firmly. Rows may omit the clone size; those that give it use once, few, many or a size class.

J gene | V gene | clone size | D gene | CDR3 DNA | CDR3 protein
TRBJ2-1 | TRBV7-3 | many | - | TGTGCCAGCAGCCCTCGCGTTGCTCCTTCCTACAATGAGCAGTTCTTC | CASSPRVAPSYNEQFF
TRBJ1-1 | TRBV30 | many | - | TGTGCCCGGGACCACCTCTCTGAAGCTTTCTTT | CARDHLSEAFF
TRBJ2-3 | TRBV29-1 | once | - | TGCAGCTTAATCATTTTCGGACCGCCGGATACGCAGTATTTT | CSLIIFGPPDTQYF
TRBJ2-1 | TRBV12-3/TRBV12-4 | many | - | TGTGCCAGCAGTTTAAGTGGGGTCTCCTACAATGAGCAGTTCTTC | CASSLSGVSYNEQFF
TRBJ2-1 | TRBV7-3 | - | - | TGTGCCAGCAGCTTAAAGCAGTTCTTC | CASSLKQFF
TRBJ2-5 | TRBV6-1 | - | - | TGTGCCAATGGGGACTCTCCGAGGGAGACCCAGTACTTC | CANGDSPRETQYF
TRBJ2-3 | TRBV11-2 | many | - | TGTGCCAGCAGCTTAGATAGCGGACCCAGCGGAGATACGCAGTATTTT | CASSLDSGPSGDTQYF
TRBJ2-5 | TRBV30 | many | - | TGTGCCTGGAGGAAGGGTTCGTGGACCCAGTACTTC | CAWRKGSWTQYF
TRBJ2-1 | TRBV6-2/TRBV6-3 | few | - | TGTGCCAGCAGACGCCTGGAACGAAACTCCTACAATGAGCAGTTCTTC | CASRRLERNSYNEQFF
TRBJ1-4 | TRBV15 | few | - | TGTGCCACCAGTGGGGGTGGGTGGAGTCCGACCTCTGGAAAACTGTTTTTT | CATSGGGWSPTSGKLFF
TRBJ2-5 | TRBV6-9 | - | - | TGTGCCAGCAGTTTACAAGACGCCTGGGGAGCGGTGAAAGAGACCCAGTACTTC | CASSLQDAWGAVKETQYF
TRBJ2-7 | TRBV6-5 | - | TRBD1 | TGTGCCAGCAGTTACTCGAACAGGGGGGACTACGAGCAGTACTTC | CASSYSNRGDYEQYF
TRBJ2-1 | TRBV27 | many | - | TGTGCCAGCAGTTTCGAGCGCAATGAGCAGTTCTTC | CASSFERNEQFF
TRBJ1-1 | TRBV11-2 | many | - | TGTGCCAGCAGTTTATGGGGGGTAGGGTACACTGAAGCTTTCTTT | CASSLWGVGYTEAFF
TRBJ1-2 | TRBV18 | many | - | TGTGCCAGCTCACCCCGACAAGATGGCTACACCTTC | CASSPRQDGYTF
TRBJ1-5 | TRBV28 | many | TRBD1 | TGTGCCAGCAGTTTAACCCCGGGACAGGGTAATCAGCCCCAGCATTTT | CASSLTPGQGNQPQHF
TRBJ2-2 | TRBV5-1 | - | TRBD2 | TGCGCCAGCAGACCTAGCGGGATGAACGCCGGGGAGCTGTTTTTT | CASRPSGMNAGELFF
TRBJ1-3 | TRBV19 | - | - | TGTGCCAGTAGCCAATTCAGGGGCCTCTCTGGAAACACCATATATTTT | CASSQFRGLSGNTIYF
TRBJ1-5 | TRBV7-9 | - | - | TGTGCCAGCAGTTTAGGGACCAATCAGCCCCAGCATTTT | CASSLGTNQPQHF
TRBJ2-1 | TRBV5-6 | - | TRBD1 | TGTGCCAGCAGCTCGGGACAGTTCAATGAGCAGTTCTTC | CASSSGQFNEQFF
TRBJ2-7 | TRBV13 | few | - | TGTGCCAGCAGCTTGGGCAGGGTCTTCGAGCAGTACTTC | CASSLGRVFEQYF
TRBJ2-5 | TRBV5-1 | - | - | TGCGCCAGCTGTCTCTCCCGGGCCGCCGAGACCCAGTACTTC | CASCLSRAAETQYF
TRBJ2-7 | TRBV20-1 | few | TRBD2 | TGCAGTGCTAGGGGGTACCTAGCGGGAGAAATCTACGAGCAGTACTTC | CSARGYLAGEIYEQYF
TRBJ2-3 | TRBV6-6 | - | TRBD2 | TGTGCCAGCAGTTACTGGCAGGGACTAGGCCCTAGCACAGATACGCAGTATTTT | CASSYWQGLGPSTDTQYF